Below are 26 T cell receptor beta chains sequenced from a single sample in a study of CD8 T cells in Susac syndrome. The authors reverse transcribed about 0.5 to 1 ug RNA with random hexamers. TCRdb reprocessed the immunoSEQ multiplex PCR reads via MiXCR and lists one record per CDR3 protein. The sample includes over 100,000 distinct CDR3 sequences, 90% to 95% of them seen just once. Input material: CD8+ T cells from PBMCs. The receptors were sampled from a human donor with Susac syndrome.

The chain carries TRBV11-2 and TRBJ1-2, with no clear D. Germline V CDR1 and CDR2: SGHAT, FQNNGV. V was trimmed by 1 base and J by 6 bases, leaving 15 bases between them. The CDR3 contains 15 residues. This CDR3 reads CASSLARSGANGYTF. The CDR3 DNA sequence: TGTGCCAGCAGCTTAGCCCGCTCAGGAGCCAATGGCTACACCTTC.

The chain is built from TRBV5-4 and TRBJ1-1; D gene ambiguous. The germline V gene has CDR1 SGHNT and CDR2 YYREEE (reference sequence). This CDR3 comprises 14 residues. Trimming removed 1 base at V and 1 base at J, with 8 bases between. DNA for the CDR3: TGTGCCAGCAGCTTGTCACCGCAGAACACTGAAGCTTTCTTT. Translating gives CASSLSPQNTEAFF.

The genes are TRBV12-3 or TRBV12-4 and TRBJ1-5, with unresolved D. V lost 6 bases, J lost 0 bases, and 24 bases lay in between. CDR3 size: 19 residues. Written as DNA, the CDR3 is TGTGCCAGCAGAATCATGTGGGAGACTTGTTCCTATAGCAATCAGCCCCAGCATTTT. The encoded protein is CASRIMWETCSYSNQPQHF.

The chain couples TRBV3-1 to TRBJ2-1; D gene unclear. Trimming removed 0 bases at V and 0 bases at J, with 6 bases between. Germline lookup yields CDR1 LGHDT and CDR2 YNNKEL (reference sequence). This CDR3 region has 15 residues. The CDR3 DNA follows: TGTGCCAGCAGCCAAGATCAGAGCTCCTACAATGAGCAGTTCTTC. Its protein is CASSQDQSSYNEQFF.

The chain uses TRBV2 and TRBJ2-2; D is uncertain. The CDR3 contains 14 residues. V was trimmed by 3 bases and J by 1 base, leaving 6 bases between them. The germline gives CDR1 SNHLY, CDR2 FYNNEI. CDR3 protein: CASSDEQNTGELFF. DNA for the CDR3: TGTGCCAGCAGTGACGAGCAGAACACCGGGGAGCTGTTTTTT.

J is TRBJ2-4 and V is TRBV4-3; D gene uncertain. CDR1 is LGHNA, CDR2 YSLEER, per germline. The CDR3 loop spans 15 amino acids. The germline V and J ends were trimmed by 4 bases and 5 bases, with 15 bases remaining between them. CDR3 protein: CASSPSFDGQNIQYF. In nucleotides, the CDR3 is TGCGCCAGCAGCCCTTCTTTCGACGGACAAAACATTCAGTACTTC.

The chain joins TRBV29-1 to TRBJ2-5; 9 bases align to TRBD2. This CDR3 has 19 residues. V was clipped by 6 bases and J by 3 bases; unmatched bases: 23. Germline CDR1 is SQVTM and CDR2 is ANQGSEA. CDR3 amino acids: CSVHPLGLAGTPLEETQYF. The CDR3 DNA is TGCAGCGTGCACCCCCTTGGGCTAGCGGGGACCCCCTTGGAAGAGACCCAGTACTTC.

The CDR3 bases are TGTGCCAGCACTGCCCCCGGGGAGCTGTTTTTT. Amino acids: CASTAPGELFF. The V and J genes are TRBV12-3 or TRBV12-4 and TRBJ2-2; D not certain. Trimming pared 7 bases from V and 6 bases from J, leaving 6 bases between. The CDR3 contains 11 residues.

The rearrangement joins TRBV4-1 to TRBJ2-3; D gene unclear. CDR3 length: 15 amino acids. Germline V lookup: CDR1 MGHRA, CDR2 YSYEKL. V was clipped by 0 bases and J by 2 bases, with 9 bases between them. CDR3 region: CASSQDPGPTDTQYF. The CDR3 DNA is TGCGCCAGCAGCCAAGATCCTGGCCCCACAGATACGCAGTATTTT.

This clonotype has just one count. V is TRBV10-2 and J is TRBJ1-5; unclear D gene. Trimming removed 2 bases at V and 5 bases at J, with 16 bases between. Germline CDR1 WSHSY, CDR2 SAAADI. The CDR3 contains 16 residues. Here the CDR3 DNA reads TGCGCCAGCAGTGAGACGACGTCAACTATTCATCAGCCCCAGCATTTT. This sequence encodes CASSETTSTIHQPQHF.

The chain couples TRBV3-1 to TRBJ2-7; no clear D gene. CDR3 length: 14 residues. Germline values: CDR1 LGHDT, CDR2 YNNKEL (reference sequence). Trimming shortened V by 2 bases and J by 2 bases, and 10 bases separated the two germline ends. In DNA form, the CDR3 reads TGTGCCAGCAGCCAACCCGGCCCTACCTACGAGCAGTACTTC. It yields the protein CASSQPGPTYEQYF.

The V call is TRBV7-8, the J call TRBJ1-4, with a tentative D call TRBD1 (6 bases). The germline CDR1 and CDR2 sequences are SGHVS and FQNEAQ. The CDR3 loop spans 15 amino acids. V lost 1 base and J 8 bases, leaving 14 bases between the germline ends. The CDR3 DNA sequence: TGTGCCAGCAGCTTAGGTTCGGCAGGGGACGAAAAACTGTTTTTT. Amino acid sequence: CASSLGSAGDEKLFF.

CDR3 DNA sequence: TGTGCCAGTAGTATAGTGGGACAATGGGGCCGGATGAACACTGAAGCTTTCTTT. Amino acid sequence: CASSIVGQWGRMNTEAFF. The rearrangement uses TRBV19 and TRBJ1-1, with D possibly TRBD1 on 6 matching bases. The CDR3 is made up of 18 amino acids. Deletions cut 1 base from V and 0 bases from J, with 18 bases between. Germline V gene sequence: CDR1 LNHDA, CDR2 SQIVND (reference sequence). The full variable domain, in which reference TRBV19 and TRBJ1-1 provide the parts outside the CDR3, is DGGITQSPKYLFRKEGQNVTLSCEQNLNHDAMYWYRQDPGQGLRLIYYSQIVNDFQKGDIAEGYSVSREKKESFPLTVTSAQKNPTAFYLCASSIVGQWGRMNTEAFFGQGTRLTVV.

The table lists this clonotype with a few counts. V and J are TRBV29-1 and TRBJ2-5; D gene unclear. This CDR3 contains 10 residues. Trimming pared 4 bases from V and 5 bases from J, leaving 5 bases between. The germline CDR1 and CDR2 sequences are SQVTM and ANQGSEA. The CDR3 here is CSVVLETQYF. The CDR3 nucleotides read TGCAGCGTTGTGTTGGAGACCCAGTACTTC.

The rearrangement joins TRBV6-5 to TRBJ2-3; D gene ambiguous. Deletions cut 2 bases from V and 2 bases from J, with 5 bases between. In germline, CDR1 is MNHEY, CDR2 SVGAGI. CDR3 length equals 13 residues. The CDR3 nucleotides read TGTGCCAGCAGTTACAAAAACACAGATACGCAGTATTTT. The encoded protein is CASSYKNTDTQYF.

This chain connects TRBV20-1 to TRBJ2-2; no definite D call. The length of the CDR3 is 15 residues. V lost 4 bases and J 6 bases, leaving 18 bases between the germline ends. The germline gives CDR1 DFQATT, CDR2 SNEGSKA (reference sequence). CDR3 amino acids: CSATTSDKRPGELFF. For the CDR3, the DNA is TGCAGTGCTACCACTTCTGATAAACGGCCCGGGGAGCTGTTTTTT.

The V gene is TRBV20-1, the J gene TRBJ2-2, with TRBD2 matching 12 bases. The CDR3 runs to 17 residues. Germline V gene lookup returns CDR1 DFQATT and CDR2 SNEGSKA (reference sequence). V shed 3 bases and J 4 bases; nucleotides not matched to a gene: 9. CDR3 region: CSARPSGGASSTGELFF. CDR3 nucleotides: TGCAGTGCTAGGCCTAGCGGGGGGGCCTCGTCCACCGGGGAGCTGTTTTTT.

The chain employs TRBV27 and TRBJ1-1, with D perhaps TRBD1 (6 bases). The CDR3 extends over 14 amino acids. CDR1 and CDR2 from the germline V gene are MNHEY and SMNVEV (reference sequence). The ends were cut back, 3 bases at V and 1 base at J, with 9 bases in the middle. DNA for the CDR3: TGTGCCAGCAGTTTCGGGGGACAGAACACTGAAGCTTTCTTT. Protein sequence: CASSFGGQNTEAFF.

The rearrangement joins TRBV9 to TRBJ1-1; 10 bases agree with TRBD1. The CDR3 has 15 amino acids. Trimming took 4 bases from V and 5 from J; bases not matched to a gene: 8. Germline V gene data show CDR1 as SGDLS and CDR2 as YYNGEE. This CDR3 is CASSITGTGVTEAFF. CDR3 in DNA: TGTGCCAGCAGCATCACCGGGACAGGGGTGACTGAAGCTTTCTTT. The variable domain in full, completed from reference TRBV9 and TRBJ1-1, reads DSGVTQTPKHLITATGQRVTLRCSPRSGDLSVYWYQQSLDQGLQFLIQYYNGEERAKGNILERFSAQQFPDLHSELNLSSLELGDSALYFCASSITGTGVTEAFFGQGTRLTVV.

V and J are TRBV11-1 and TRBJ2-5, with D tentatively TRBD1 (6 bases). The germline gives CDR1 SGHAT, CDR2 FQDESV (reference sequence). This CDR3 is built from 16 residues. The V and J ends lost 6 bases and 3 bases respectively, with 20 bases between them. In nucleotides, the CDR3 is TGTGCCAGCAGTTATCATAGCAACAGGGCCGAAGAGACCCAGTACTTC. Residues: CASSYHSNRAEETQYF.

This chain links TRBV4-3 with TRBJ1-2, with 8 positions matching TRBD1. Germline V gene sequence: CDR1 LGHNA, CDR2 YSLEER. With 1 base clipped from V and 2 bases from J, the junction kept 6 bases outside the gene matches. The CDR3 covers 16 residues. The CDR3 protein is CASSQADRDPNYGYTF. For the CDR3, the DNA is TGCGCCAGCAGCCAAGCGGACAGGGACCCCAACTATGGCTACACCTTC.

The J gene is TRBJ1-4, the V gene TRBV20-1; unclear D gene. The CDR3 runs 14 residues. V lost 2 bases, J lost 4 bases, and 11 bases lay in between. The germline CDR1 and CDR2 sequences are DFQATT and SNEGSKA (reference sequence). This chain's CDR3 is CSARLYGNNEKLFF. The CDR3 bases are TGCAGTGCTAGATTGTACGGGAATAATGAAAAACTGTTTTTT.

This chain links TRBV4-3 with TRBJ1-1; a possible D gene is TRBD1 (6 bases). Trimming left V 4 bases short and J 1 base short, with 13 bases between. This CDR3 spans 15 amino acids. The germline CDR1 and CDR2 sequences are LGHNA and YSLEER. The CDR3 loop reads CASSPRTQGNTEAFF. CDR3 DNA sequence: TGCGCCAGCAGCCCAAGAACACAGGGGAACACTGAAGCTTTCTTT.

This chain links TRBV7-2 with TRBJ2-5; the D gene is possibly TRBD1 (5 bases). In germline, CDR1 is SGHTA, CDR2 FQGNSA. This CDR3 region has 16 residues. V was cut by 2 bases and J by 4 bases, with 17 bases left in between. The CDR3 loop is CASSLRNPRDGETQYF. CDR3 coding DNA: TGTGCCAGCAGCTTAAGAAATCCCAGGGATGGAGAGACCCAGTACTTC.

V and J are TRBV9 and TRBJ2-7; 10 bases align to TRBD2. The CDR3 spans 15 residues. Germline V gives CDR1 SGDLS, CDR2 YYNGEE. With 4 bases clipped from V and 0 bases from J, the junction kept 4 bases outside the gene matches. DNA for the CDR3: TGTGCCAGCAGCCCGCGGACTAGCGGCTCCTACGAGCAGTACTTC. Protein product: CASSPRTSGSYEQYF.

V and J are TRBV15 and TRBJ2-3; D is unclear. Germline V gene data show CDR1 as LNHNV and CDR2 as YYDKDF (reference sequence). This CDR3 comprises 18 residues. V was clipped by 3 bases and J by 3 bases, with 22 bases between them. Here the CDR3 DNA reads TGTGCCACCAGCAGCCTACCTAGAGAGCCTCAAGGGACAGATACGCAGTATTTT. Amino acid sequence: CATSSLPREPQGTDTQYF. Together with reference TRBV15 and TRBJ2-3, the CDR3 gives the full variable domain: DAMVIQNPRYQVTQFGKPVTLSCSQTLNHNVMYWYQQKSSQAPKLLFHYYDKDFNNEADTPDNFQSRRPNTSFCFLDIRSPGLGDTAMYLCATSSLPREPQGTDTQYFGPGTRLTVL.